This TCR beta chain is from a study of OX40 agonist ivuxolimab in advanced cancers. Broadly, across the study: Ivuxolimab was a fully human IgG2 agonistic monoclonal antibody targeting the costimulatory receptor OX40 (CD134). Intravenous ivuxolimab was administered to patients every 2 weeks at six dose levels: 0.01, 0.1, 0.3, 1.5, 3 and 10 mg/kg. Of the roughly 54 patients in dose escalation, about 20 had hepatocellular carcinoma, some 15 had melanoma, 9 had renal cell carcinoma and 9 had head and neck cancer. The dose-escalation cohort was roughly 83% male with a mean age of 60 years, ranging from 23 to 79. Patients were allowed to have had prior anti-PD-1, anti-PD-L1 or anti-CTLA-4 therapy, and around 40% of the dose-escalation patients had previously received checkpoint inhibitors. Partial responses were achieved by three dose-escalation patients, of whom one had hepatocellular carcinoma and two had cutaneous melanoma. Peripheral TCRbeta sequencing aimed to test whether ivuxolimab altered TCR sequence diversity and caused clonal T-cell expansion. The paper covers the monotherapy dose-escalation part of the phase I ivuxolimab trial, which included N ≈ 57 patients.

On the study overall, not on this receptor specifically: Low levels of normalized T-cell clonal expansion were also seen in some nonresponding patients. After ivuxolimab, more expanded clones were found on average in CD8+ T cells than in CD4+ T cells. In partial responders in the 0.1-3.0 mg/kg groups, normalized peripheral clonal expansion was found to be among the lowest, especially among CD8+ T cells. The antigen specificity of the clonally expanded peripheral T cells was not determined. At doses from 0.1 to 3.0 mg/kg, clonal expansion was seen in both CD4+ and CD8+ blood T cells between baseline and week 6.

The trial excluded patients who had a history of autoimmune disease or were on systemic immunosuppression. Peripheral blood for TCR sequencing was drawn from every dose cohort at baseline, at cycle 4 day 1 and at cycle 7 day 1. The samples were taken from a phase I, first-in-human, multicenter, open-label dose-escalation trial of ivuxolimab. The trial enrolled adults with locally advanced or metastatic head and neck squamous cell, hepatocellular, melanoma or renal cell carcinoma. CD4+ and CD8+ T cells were sorted separately from peripheral blood before TCR sequencing. The table lists this clone with a few counts. Which antigen it targets is not known. Per-base quality was not reported, and no clone a single base away is much larger than it. The CDR3 measures 11 amino acids from cysteine to phenylalanine. Of the read, only the CDR3 DNA is kept; its 33 bases are in frame from base 1. For CDR1 and CDR2, the germline V gene lists SNHLY and FYNNEI. Relative to germline, V is 5 bases shorter and J is 3 bases shorter, with 4 bases between their ends.

For sequencing of the TCRbeta CDR3 region, genomic DNA was extracted from the sorted cells. TCRbeta CDR3 regions were sequenced using the immunoSEQ Assay. Held by TCRdb, this immuneACCESS table contains in-frame sequences only and omits some clones. Under half of the omission traces to an unresolved V gene where checked; the cause of the rest is unknown. The sample includes around 46,000 clones, with roughly four fifths observed a single time. Over 2% of the sample rests with the top ten. The rearranged segments are TRBV2 and TRBJ1-1, with the D gene too uncertain to name. The source material was CD4+ or CD8+ T cells sorted from blood, sampled in a trial of the OX40 agonist ivuxolimab. This TCR was recovered from an adult with an advanced solid tumor such as melanoma, head and neck, liver or kidney cancer. CDR3 sequence: CASSPYTEAFF. The bases read TGTGCCAGCAGTCCCTACACTGAAGCTTTCTTT.